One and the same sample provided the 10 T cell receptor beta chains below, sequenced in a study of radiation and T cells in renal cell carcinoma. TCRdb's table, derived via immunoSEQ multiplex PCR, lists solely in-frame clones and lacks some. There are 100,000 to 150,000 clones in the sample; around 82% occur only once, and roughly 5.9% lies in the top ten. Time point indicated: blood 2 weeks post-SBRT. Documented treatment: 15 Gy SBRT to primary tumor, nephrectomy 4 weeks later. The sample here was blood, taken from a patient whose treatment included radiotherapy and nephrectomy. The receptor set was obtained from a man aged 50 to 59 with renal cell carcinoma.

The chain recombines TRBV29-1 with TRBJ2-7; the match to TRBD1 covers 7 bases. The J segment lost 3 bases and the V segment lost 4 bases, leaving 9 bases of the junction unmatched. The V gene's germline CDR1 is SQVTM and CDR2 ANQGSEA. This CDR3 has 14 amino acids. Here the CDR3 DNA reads TGCAGCGTTGTTCTGGTAGGGGGCGTCTACGAGCAGTACTTC. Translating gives CSVVLVGGVYEQYF.

In DNA form, the CDR3 reads TGTGCCAGCAGCTTCCCCATCACCGGGACACTGTTCTCTGAGCAGTTCTTC. Residues: CASSFPITGTLFSEQFF. This chain uses TRBV7-9 with TRBJ2-1; possible D gene TRBD1, 6 bases. The CDR3 covers 17 residues. The V end lost 3 bases, the J end lost 9 bases, and 24 bases lay between the germline ends. The germline V gene has CDR1 SEHNR and CDR2 FQNEAQ (reference sequence).

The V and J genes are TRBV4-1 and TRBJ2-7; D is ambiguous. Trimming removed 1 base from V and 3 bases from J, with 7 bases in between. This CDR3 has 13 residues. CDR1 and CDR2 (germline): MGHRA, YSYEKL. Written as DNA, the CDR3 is TGCGCCAGCAGCCAAGTTAACGACTACGAGCAGTACTTC. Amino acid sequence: CASSQVNDYEQYF.

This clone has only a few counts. In DNA form, the CDR3 reads TGTGCCAGCAGCTTGAGCGGGGCCGACACCGGGGAGCTGTTTTTT. Translated: CASSLSGADTGELFF. The chain uses TRBV7-8 and TRBJ2-2; 7 bases match TRBD2. Trimming cost V 3 bases and J 3 bases; bases outside gene matches: 4. The CDR3 length is 15 residues. CDR1 is SGHVS, CDR2 FQNEAQ, per germline. The full variable domain, completed using reference TRBV7-8 and TRBJ2-2, is GAGVSQSPRYKVAKRGQDVALRCDPISGHVSLFWYQQALGQGPEFLTYFQNEAQLDKSGLPSDRFFAERPEGSVSTLKIQRTQQEDSAVYLCASSLSGADTGELFFGEGSRLTVL.

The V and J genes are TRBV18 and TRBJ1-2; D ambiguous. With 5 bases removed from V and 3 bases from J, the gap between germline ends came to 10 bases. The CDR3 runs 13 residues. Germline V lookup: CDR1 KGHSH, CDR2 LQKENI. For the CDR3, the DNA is TGTGCCAGCTCATCCGGCGGGGACTATGGCTACACCTTC. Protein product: CASSSGGDYGYTF.

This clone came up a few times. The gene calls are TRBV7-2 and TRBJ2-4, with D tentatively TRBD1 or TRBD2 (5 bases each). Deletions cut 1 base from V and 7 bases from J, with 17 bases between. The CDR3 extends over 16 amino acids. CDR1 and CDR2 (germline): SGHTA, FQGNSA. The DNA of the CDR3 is TGTGCCAGCAGCTTAGGCGGCTACGGGACGTACAACATTCAGTACTTC. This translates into CASSLGGYGTYNIQYF.

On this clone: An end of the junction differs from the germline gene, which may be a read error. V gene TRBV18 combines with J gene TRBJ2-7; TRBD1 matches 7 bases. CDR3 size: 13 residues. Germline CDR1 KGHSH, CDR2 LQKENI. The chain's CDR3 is CASSPGTESLLDF. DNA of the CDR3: TGTGCCAGCTCACCCGGGACAGAATCCCTACTAGACTTC.

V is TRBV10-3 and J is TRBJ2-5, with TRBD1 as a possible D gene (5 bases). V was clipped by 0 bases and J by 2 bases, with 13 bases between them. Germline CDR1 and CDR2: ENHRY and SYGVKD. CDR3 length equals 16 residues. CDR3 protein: CAISESFGARQETQYF. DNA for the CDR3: TGTGCCATCAGTGAGTCCTTTGGGGCGCGGCAAGAGACCCAGTACTTC.

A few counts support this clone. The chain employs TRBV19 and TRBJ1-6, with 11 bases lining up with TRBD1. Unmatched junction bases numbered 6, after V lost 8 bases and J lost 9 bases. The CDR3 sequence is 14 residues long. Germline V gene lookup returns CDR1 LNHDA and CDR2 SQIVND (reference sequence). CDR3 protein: CASYGQGAISPLHF. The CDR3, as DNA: TGTGCCAGTTACGGACAGGGGGCAATTTCACCCCTCCACTTT.

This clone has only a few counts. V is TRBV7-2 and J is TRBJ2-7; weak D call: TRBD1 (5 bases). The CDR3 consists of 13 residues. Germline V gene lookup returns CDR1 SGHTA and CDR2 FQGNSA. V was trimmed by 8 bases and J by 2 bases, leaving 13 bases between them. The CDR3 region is CASGSRGTYEQYF. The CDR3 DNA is TGTGCCAGCGGGTCTAGGGGTACCTACGAGCAGTACTTC.